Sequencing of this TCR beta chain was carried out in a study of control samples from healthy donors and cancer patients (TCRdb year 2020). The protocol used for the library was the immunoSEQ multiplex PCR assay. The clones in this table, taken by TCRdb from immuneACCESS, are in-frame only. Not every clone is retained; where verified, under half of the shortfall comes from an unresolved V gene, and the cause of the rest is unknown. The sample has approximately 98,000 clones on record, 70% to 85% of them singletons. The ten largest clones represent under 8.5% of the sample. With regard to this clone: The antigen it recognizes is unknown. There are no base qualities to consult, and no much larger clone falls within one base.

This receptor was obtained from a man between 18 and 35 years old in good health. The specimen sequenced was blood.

The CDR3 reads CASSQGGAGPFDGYTF. The DNA sequence follows: TGTGCCAGCAGCCAGGGGGGGGCAGGGCCCTTTGACGGCTACACCTTC. The rearranged segments are TRBV5-4 and TRBJ1-2; the central 7 bases match TRBD1. V ends up 4 bases short and J 8 bases short, with an unmatched junction base count of 17. CDR1 SGHNT and CDR2 YYREEE are derived from the germline V gene (reference sequence). The CDR3 measures 16 amino acids from cysteine to phenylalanine. Only the CDR3 DNA stays, 48 bases, in frame from base 1. When the CDR3 is completed using the reference TRBV5-4 and TRBJ1-2 genes on either side, the full variable domain is ETGVTQSPTHLIKTRGQQVTLRCSSQSGHNTVSWYQQALGQGPQFIFQYYREEENGRGNFPPRFSGLQFPNYSSELNVNALELDDSALYLCASSQGGAGPFDGYTFGSGTRLTVV.